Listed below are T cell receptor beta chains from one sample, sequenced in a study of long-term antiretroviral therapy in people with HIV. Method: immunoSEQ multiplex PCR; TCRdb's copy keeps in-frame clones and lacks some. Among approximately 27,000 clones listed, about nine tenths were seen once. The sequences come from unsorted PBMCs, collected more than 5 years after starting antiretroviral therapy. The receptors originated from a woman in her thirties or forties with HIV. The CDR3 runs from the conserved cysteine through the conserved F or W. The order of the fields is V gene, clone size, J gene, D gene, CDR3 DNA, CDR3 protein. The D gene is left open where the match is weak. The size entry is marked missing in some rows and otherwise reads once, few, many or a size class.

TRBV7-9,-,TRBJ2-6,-,TGTGCCAGCAGCCGAAGGGGGGCTGGGGCCAACGTCCTGACTTTC,CASSRRGAGANVLTF
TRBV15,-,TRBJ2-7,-,TGTGCCACCAGCAGAGCAGGGGCGCCGTACGAGCAGTACTTC,CATSRAGAPYEQYF
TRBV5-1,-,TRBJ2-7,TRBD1,TGCGCCAGCAGCTTGGGACAGGGTCTAAGGGAGCAGTACTTC,CASSLGQGLREQYF
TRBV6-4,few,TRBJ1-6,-,TGTGCCAGCAGGGACAGCTATAATTCACCCCTCCACTTT,CASRDSYNSPLHF
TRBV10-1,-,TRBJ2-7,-,TGCGCCAGCAGTGCCCAGGGGACACCTCGGGGTGAGCAGTACTTC,CASSAQGTPRGEQYF
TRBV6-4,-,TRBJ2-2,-,TGTGCCAGCAGTGACTCTGAGGGCGTCACCACCGGGGAGCTGTTTTTT,CASSDSEGVTTGELFF
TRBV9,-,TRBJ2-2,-,TGTGCCAGCAGCGTAGAGGAGGGGCGCAGCACCGGGGAGCTGTTTTTT,CASSVEEGRSTGELFF
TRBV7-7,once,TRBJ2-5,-,TGTGCCAGCAGCACCTTCCGGGGATTCCAAGAGACCCAGTACTTC,CASSTFRGFQETQYF
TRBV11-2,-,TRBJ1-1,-,TGTGCCAGCAGCCCCCTGGGAGCTAACACTGAAGCTTTCTTT,CASSPLGANTEAFF
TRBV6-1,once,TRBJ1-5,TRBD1,TGTGCCAGCAGGGGAGACAGGGGGCATCAGCCCCAGCATTTT,CASRGDRGHQPQHF
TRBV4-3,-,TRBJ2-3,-,TGCGCCAGCAGCCAAGCGTTCCGGAGCGCAGATACGCAGTATTTT,CASSQAFRSADTQYF
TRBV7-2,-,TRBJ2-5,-,TGTGCCAGCACCGTCGGGGGTCAAGAGACCCAGTACTTC,CASTVGGQETQYF
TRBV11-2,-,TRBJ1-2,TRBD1,TGTGCCAGCAGCTTAGGCGGGGGTGACAGGGGCTATGGCTACACCTTC,CASSLGGGDRGYGYTF
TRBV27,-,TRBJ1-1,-,TGTGCCAGCAGTGCCGGAGGGACTGAAGCTTTCTTT,CASSAGGTEAFF
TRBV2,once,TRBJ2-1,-,TGTGCCAGCGGTGGGAATGAGCAGTTCTTC,CASGGNEQFF
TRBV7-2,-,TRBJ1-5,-,TGTGCCAGCAGCGTTGACAGGTCAGGGCAGCCCCAGCATTTT,CASSVDRSGQPQHF
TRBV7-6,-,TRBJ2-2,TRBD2,TGTGCCACCTACTTTGCGGGGGGCCCCCGGGAGCTGTTTTTT,CATYFAGGPRELFF
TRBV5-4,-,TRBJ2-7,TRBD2,TGTGCCAGCAGTATAACCGGGAGGGAGGGTTCCTACGAGCAGTACTTC,CASSITGREGSYEQYF
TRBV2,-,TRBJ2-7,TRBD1,TGTGCCAGCAGAGTACAGGGGGCACTTGGCGAGCAGTACTTC,CASRVQGALGEQYF
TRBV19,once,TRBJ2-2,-,TGTGCCAGTAGTAGGCAGGGGACGAACACCGGGGAGCTGTTTTTT,CASSRQGTNTGELFF
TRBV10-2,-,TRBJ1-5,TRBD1,TGCGCCAGCAGTGACAACGGACAGGGCCGGCCCCAGCATTTT,CASSDNGQGRPQHF
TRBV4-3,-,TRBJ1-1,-,TGCGCCAGCAGCCAAGATCGTGGTGAAGCTTTCTTT,CASSQDRGEAFF
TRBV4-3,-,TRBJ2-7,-,TGCGCCAGCAGCCAATTCCTCCAGTACGAGCAGTACTTC,CASSQFLQYEQYF
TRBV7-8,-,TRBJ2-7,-,TGTGCCAGCAGCCCGTACAGGGTAAATACAGGAGCCTACGAGCAGTACTTC,CASSPYRVNTGAYEQYF
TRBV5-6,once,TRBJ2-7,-,TGTGCCAGCAGCTTAGGAGATTCGGCCTACGAGCAGTACTTC,CASSLGDSAYEQYF
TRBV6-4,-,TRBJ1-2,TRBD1,TGTGCCAGCAGTGACGTTTTTACAGGGGTAGGCTACACCTTC,CASSDVFTGVGYTF
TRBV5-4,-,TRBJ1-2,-,TGTGCCAGCAGCGACTTGCAGGGGGGCTACACCTTC,CASSDLQGGYTF
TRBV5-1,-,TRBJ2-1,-,TGCGCCAGCAGCTTGTCTGGTCCCGGTTTTGAGCAGTTCTTC,CASSLSGPGFEQFF
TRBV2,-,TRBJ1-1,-,TGTGCCAGCAGTGAAGCGCTATCCCGACGGGGCGCAACTGAAGCTTTCTTT,CASSEALSRRGATEAFF
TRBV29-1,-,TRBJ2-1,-,TGCAGCGTTAGGACTATAGACTACAATGAGCAGTTCTTC,CSVRTIDYNEQFF
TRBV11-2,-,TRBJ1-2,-,TGTGCCAGCACCGGACAGAACTATGGCTACACCTTC,CASTGQNYGYTF
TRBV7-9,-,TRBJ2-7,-,TGTGCCAGCAGCCTGGGGAGTTACGAGCAGTACTTC,CASSLGSYEQYF
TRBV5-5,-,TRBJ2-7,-,TGTGCCAGCAGCTTGATAACATCGGGCGCCTACGAGCAGTACTTC,CASSLITSGAYEQYF
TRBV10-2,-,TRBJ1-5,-,TGCGCCAGCAGTGCCAAGACGGGGGTTAGCAATCAGCCCCAGCATTTT,CASSAKTGVSNQPQHF
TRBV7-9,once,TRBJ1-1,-,TGTGCCAGCACCGGGGGGTTAAGGGGACGAGTTGAAGCTTTCTTT,CASTGGLRGRVEAFF
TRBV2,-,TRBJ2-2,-,TGTGCCAGCAGTGCCACAGGGAACACCGGGGAGCTGTTTTTT,CASSATGNTGELFF
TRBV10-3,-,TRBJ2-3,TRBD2,TGTGCCATCAGTGAGTCTGGACTAGCGGATTACTACACAGATACGCAGTATTTT,CAISESGLADYYTDTQYF
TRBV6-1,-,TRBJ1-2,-,TGTGCCAGCAGGGACAGTTACTATGGCTACACCTTC,CASRDSYYGYTF
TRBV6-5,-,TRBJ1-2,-,TGTGCCAGCAGTTACTCAGGGTTCTCTTGGGGCTACACCTTC,CASSYSGFSWGYTF
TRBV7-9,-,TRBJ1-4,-,TGTGCCAGCAGTCCTTCAACTAATGAAAAACTGTTTTTT,CASSPSTNEKLFF